This T cell receptor (beta chain) stems from a study of control samples from healthy donors and cancer patients. Method: immunoSEQ multiplex PCR; TCRdb's copy keeps in-frame clones and lacks some. This table holds approximately 93,000 clones, around 90% found once. CDR3 size: 13 residues. The germline V gene encodes CDR1 SGHTA and CDR2 FQGNSA. V lost 3 bases, J lost 8 bases, and 10 bases lay in between. J is TRBJ2-2 and V is TRBV7-2; D is ambiguous. The receptor was isolated from a woman aged 50 to 65 with colorectal cancer. Sequenced input: PBMCs. The chain's CDR3 is CASSFPGRGELFF. CDR3 nucleotide sequence: TGTGCCAGCAGCTTCCCTGGGCGAGGGGAGCTGTTTTTT. The full variable domain, in which reference TRBV7-2 and TRBJ2-2 provide the parts outside the CDR3, is GAGVSQSPSNKVTEKGKDVELRCDPISGHTALYWYRQSLGQGLEFLIYFQGNSAPDKSGLPSDRFSAERTGGSVSTLTIQRTQQEDSAVYLCASSFPGRGELFFGEGSRLTVL.